One and the same sample provided the 15 T cell receptor beta chains below, sequenced in a study of cytomegalovirus exposure and HLA in healthy donors. Using immunoSEQ multiplex PCR, the repertoire was profiled, and TCRdb retains in-frame clones only, with some absent. Here the sample spans approximately 110,000 clones, roughly 90% being singletons. The source material was PBMCs. The source of these receptors is a woman aged 18-30 years in good health and CMV-seronegative.

V and J are TRBV19 and TRBJ1-1; D is possibly TRBD1 (5 bases). V was clipped by 7 bases and J by 7 bases, with 13 bases between them. Germline V gene data show CDR1 as LNHDA and CDR2 as SQIVND (reference sequence). The CDR3 length is 12 residues. The CDR3 DNA reads TGTGCCAGTAAGACAGAAGAGGTTGAAGCTTTCTTT. Translated, it gives CASKTEEVEAFF.

This chain joins TRBV28 and TRBJ2-7; D remains unclear. This CDR3 spans 11 amino acids. The germline CDR1 and CDR2 sequences are MDHEN and SYDVKM. The V gene lost 3 bases and the J gene lost 4 bases, with 4 bases spanning the gap. The CDR3 reads CASSFGYEQYF. The CDR3 nucleotides are TGTGCCAGCAGTTTCGGTTACGAGCAGTACTTC.

The rearrangement uses TRBV28 and TRBJ2-2, with TRBD2 as a possible D gene (5 bases). The CDR3 length is 15 residues. Germline CDR1 reads MDHEN; CDR2 reads SYDVKM. V gave up 5 bases and J gave up 7 bases, with 17 bases separating them. CDR3 residues: CASSRPRLGSGELFF. Written as DNA, the CDR3 is TGTGCCAGCAGTCGACCCCGACTTGGGAGCGGGGAGCTGTTTTTT.

The V call is TRBV7-2, the J call TRBJ2-7; TRBD1 aligns across 9 bases. Germline loops: CDR1 SGHTA, CDR2 FQGNSA. The CDR3 sequence is 16 residues long. Germline trimming cut 3 bases from V and 3 bases from J; bases unmatched to any gene: 9. The DNA for the CDR3 is TGTGCCAGCAGCTTCGGCGCGGGGACAGGGTACTACGAGCAGTACTTC. This encodes CASSFGAGTGYYEQYF.

The chain recombines TRBV29-1 with TRBJ2-5, with D tentatively TRBD2 (5 bases). The CDR3 loop spans 12 amino acids. Germline lookup yields CDR1 SQVTM and CDR2 ANQGSEA. V lost 2 bases and J 5 bases, leaving 9 bases between the germline ends. This CDR3 reads CSVERLAETQYF. The CDR3 region has the DNA TGCAGCGTTGAACGGCTAGCTGAGACCCAGTACTTC.

The V and J genes are TRBV5-6 and TRBJ2-6, with D possibly matching TRBD2 (6 bases). The CDR3 totals 17 residues. Trimming removed 0 bases from V and 0 bases from J, with 10 bases in between. Germline V gives CDR1 SGHDT, CDR2 YYEEEE. The CDR3 DNA reads TGTGCCAGCAGCTTGGGCGGGGCTCCCTCTGGGGCCAACGTCCTGACTTTC. It codes for CASSLGGAPSGANVLTF.

V and J are TRBV5-4 and TRBJ2-7; 8 bases are shared with TRBD1. With 5 bases clipped from V and 0 bases from J, the junction kept 10 bases outside the gene matches. Per the germline V gene, CDR1 is SGHNT and CDR2 is YYREEE (reference sequence). The CDR3 consists of 16 residues. CDR3 nucleotides: TGTGCCAGCAGTCCAGGGGGCCCTTATAGCTCCTACGAGCAGTACTTC. The encoded protein is CASSPGGPYSSYEQYF.

In nucleotides, the CDR3 is TGTGCCAGTAGTATAGTAGCGGGAGCGGGAGAGCAGTTCTTC. It is translated as CASSIVAGAGEQFF. V and J are TRBV19 and TRBJ2-1; 9 nucleotides match TRBD2. This CDR3 comprises 14 residues. Unmatched junction bases numbered 5, after V lost 1 base and J lost 10 bases. From germline, CDR1 is LNHDA and CDR2 SQIVND (reference sequence).

V gene TRBV6-5 combines with J gene TRBJ1-1, with D possibly matching TRBD1 (6 bases). Germline CDR1 MNHEY, CDR2 SVGAGI. The CDR3 consists of 15 residues. Trimming stripped 5 bases from V and 6 bases from J, with 19 bases between. The chain's CDR3 is CASSTFTGFFAEAFF. The CDR3 bases are TGTGCCAGCAGTACCTTCACAGGGTTTTTCGCTGAAGCTTTCTTT.

The gene calls are TRBV27 and TRBJ1-2; 11 bases agree with TRBD1. CDR1 and CDR2 (germline): MNHEY, SMNVEV (reference sequence). There are 14 residues in the CDR3. V gave up 6 bases and J gave up 2 bases; unmatched junction bases: 2. The CDR3: CASRDRGRNYGYTF. The CDR3 DNA sequence: TGTGCCAGCAGGGACAGGGGGCGCAACTATGGCTACACCTTC.

The chain joins TRBV5-6 to TRBJ1-1; D is perhaps TRBD1 (6 bases). The V gene lost 4 bases and the J gene lost 1 base, with 11 bases spanning the gap. Germline V gene lookup returns CDR1 SGHDT and CDR2 YYEEEE. CDR3 length: 14 amino acids. The CDR3 protein is CASSGGAGNTEAFF. The CDR3 DNA sequence: TGTGCCAGCAGCGGGGGGGCAGGGAACACTGAAGCTTTCTTT.

The chain uses TRBV7-9 and TRBJ2-1; D is possibly TRBD1 (6 bases). This CDR3 region has 13 residues. V was cut by 5 bases and J by 9 bases, with 14 bases left in between. The germline CDR1 and CDR2 sequences are SEHNR and FQNEAQ (reference sequence). In nucleotides, the CDR3 is TGTGCCAGCAGCCCGATCACAGGGAGTGAGCAGTTCTTC. This encodes CASSPITGSEQFF.

The rearrangement joins TRBV28 to TRBJ2-4; TRBD1 might be the D (5 bases). Germline V gene sequence: CDR1 MDHEN, CDR2 SYDVKM. The CDR3 is 11 amino acids. Deletions cut 6 bases from V and 6 bases from J, with 6 bases between. CDR3 sequence reads: CASSQGNIQYF. The CDR3 DNA follows: TGTGCCAGCAGCCAGGGAAACATTCAGTACTTC.

J is TRBJ2-1 and V is TRBV6-5, with 11 nucleotides matching TRBD2. Germline V gene lookup returns CDR1 MNHEY and CDR2 SVGAGI. CDR3 length: 13 residues. The V gene end was trimmed by 8 bases and the J gene end by 7 bases; junction bases not matched to a gene: 4. The DNA of the CDR3 is TGTGCCAGCTCTTCTAGCGGGAGGAATGAGCAGTTCTTC. It specifies CASSSSGRNEQFF.

The chain recombines TRBV7-3 with TRBJ1-5; D perhaps matches TRBD1 (5 bases). CDR1 and CDR2 from the germline V gene are SGHTA and FQGTGA. The ends were cut back, 2 bases at V and 3 bases at J, with 11 bases in the middle. The CDR3 runs to 15 residues. CDR3 nucleotides: TGTGCCAGCAGCTTAGACGGGGGATCCAATCAGCCCCAGCATTTT. This encodes CASSLDGGSNQPQHF.